This T cell receptor (beta chain) was recovered during a study of shared clonotypes between healthy human individuals. Replicate PCRs for unsorted PBMC used approximately 0.3 ug DNA (about 30,000 T cell genomes). PBMC DNA, left unsorted, was sequenced on ten immunoSEQ deep assay plates. Original processing methods: Owing to the provision of junction-only sequences devoid of quality scores by immunoSEQ, filtering differed. TCRdb's table, derived via immunoSEQ multiplex PCR, lists solely in-frame clones and lacks some. D and trimming were read from the DNA, whereas the V and J calls and clone size are those reported in that table. The repertoire holds about half a million clones, with over 75% as singletons. Every donor was a Caucasian adult from Nashville, Tennessee. A remark on this clone: Since a far larger clone is one base different, this is likely a read error.

The specimen sequenced was PBMCs. The source is a woman between 40 and 55 years old in good health. Some clones in this sample may be carry-over from other donors' samples.

CDR3 coding DNA: TGTGCCAGCAGCTTAGAGGCAGGGGGCGAAGCTTTCTTT. Amino acid sequence: CASSLEAGGEAFF. This sequence joins TRBV7-9 and TRBJ1-1; 8 bases align to TRBD1. Trimming removed 1 base from V and 8 bases from J; junction bases left unmatched: 3. The CDR3 loop spans 13 amino acids. Germline V gene lookup returns CDR1 SEHNR and CDR2 FQNEAQ (reference sequence). The full variable domain, in which reference TRBV7-9 and TRBJ1-1 provide the parts outside the CDR3, is DTGVSQNPRHKITKRGQNVTFRCDPISEHNRLYWYRQTLGQGPEFLTYFQNEAQLEKSRLLSDRFSAERPKGSFSTLEIQRTEQGDSAMYLCASSLEAGGEAFFGQGTRLTVV.